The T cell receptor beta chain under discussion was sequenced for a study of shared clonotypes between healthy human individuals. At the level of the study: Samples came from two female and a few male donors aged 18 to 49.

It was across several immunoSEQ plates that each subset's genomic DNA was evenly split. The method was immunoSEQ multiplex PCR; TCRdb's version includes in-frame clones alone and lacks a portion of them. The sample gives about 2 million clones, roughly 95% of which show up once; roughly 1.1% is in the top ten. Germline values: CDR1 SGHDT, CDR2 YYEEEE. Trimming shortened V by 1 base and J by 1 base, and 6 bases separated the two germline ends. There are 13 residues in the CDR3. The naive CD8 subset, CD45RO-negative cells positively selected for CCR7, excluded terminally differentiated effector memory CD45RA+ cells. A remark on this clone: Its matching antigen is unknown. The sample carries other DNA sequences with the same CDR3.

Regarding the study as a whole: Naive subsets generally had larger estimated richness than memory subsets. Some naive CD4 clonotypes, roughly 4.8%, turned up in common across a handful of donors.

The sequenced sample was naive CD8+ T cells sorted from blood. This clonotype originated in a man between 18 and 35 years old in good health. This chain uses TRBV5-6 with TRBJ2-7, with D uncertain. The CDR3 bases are TGTGCCAGCAGCTTGATGGGTTCCTACGAGCAGTACTTC. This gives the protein CASSLMGSYEQYF.